The next 4 T cell receptor beta chains were all read from a single sample in a study of T cell repertoires in ileal Crohn's disease. Here immunoSEQ multiplex PCR was the method, and the copy in TCRdb shows in-frame clones only, minus some. The sample consists of roughly 4,000 clones, 76% of them appearing once. Specimen: ileal tissue. The receptors shown here come from an adult with Crohn's disease.

The chain couples TRBV5-4 to TRBJ1-1, with D possibly being TRBD1 (5 bases). Germline V gene lookup returns CDR1 SGHNT and CDR2 YYREEE (reference sequence). Trimming took off 0 bases at V and 0 bases at J, with 9 bases between the two ends. CDR3 length: 15 amino acids. The CDR3, as DNA: TGTGCCAGCAGCTTGGAAACCAGGGTGAACACTGAAGCTTTCTTT. Its translation: CASSLETRVNTEAFF.

This sequence joins TRBV7-3 and TRBJ2-2, with 14 bases aligning to TRBD2. The CDR3 consists of 16 residues. Germline CDR1 SGHTA, CDR2 FQGTGA. The V gene end was trimmed by 5 bases and the J gene end by 6 bases; junction bases not matched to a gene: 5. The CDR3: CASSPGLAGGSGELFF. As DNA, the CDR3 is TGTGCCAGCAGCCCAGGACTAGCGGGAGGTTCCGGGGAGCTGTTTTTT.

The chain recombines TRBV2 with TRBJ2-1; TRBD2 aligns across 12 bases. The V segment lost 6 bases and the J segment 0 bases; nucleotides outside the gene matches: 9. CDR3 length equals 18 residues. In germline, CDR1 is SNHLY, CDR2 FYNNEI. In DNA, the CDR3 is TGTGCCAGCAGGAAGGGACTAGCGGGCCTTAGCTCCTACAATGAGCAGTTCTTC. Protein product: CASRKGLAGLSSYNEQFF.

The sample holds one count of this clone. This rearrangement joins TRBV29-1 to TRBJ1-2; possible D gene TRBD1, 5 bases. This CDR3 has 14 residues. Germline loops: CDR1 SQVTM, CDR2 ANQGSEA. Trimming removed 4 bases at V and 6 bases at J, with 18 bases between. The CDR3 nucleotides read TGCAGCGTTGGTTGGGGGGATGACGGTGATGGCTACACCTTC. This codes for CSVGWGDDGDGYTF.